Only one count was recorded for the clone carrying this T cell receptor (beta chain). The antigen is undetermined. The sample is drawn from a study of T cells after yellow fever vaccination. The study, taken as a whole, reports: Researchers report a weaker secondary response that nonetheless peaked faster, day 5 versus 15. Of the clonotypes, a small share occurred in both CD4 and CD8 compartments.

The authors made TCR cDNA by 5'RACE template switching, adding a universal primer site and UMIs. MiXCR, applied by TCRdb to the 5' RACE reads, yields one record per CDR3 protein. In the table there are some 400,000 distinct CDR3 sequences, 18% of which are singletons. The CDR3 covers 15 residues. V shed 1 base and J shed 2 bases, with 9 bases lying between them. Germline V gene sequence: CDR1 SGHRS, CDR2 YFSETQ. The chain has TRBV5-1 and TRBJ2-2; the D gene is possibly TRBD1 (6 bases). Sequenced material: PBMCs, taken before the yellow fever booster vaccination. The TCR sequence derives from a man aged 18 to 30 who received the YFV17D yellow fever vaccine. The CDR3: CASSLTGSNTGELFF. Here the CDR3 DNA reads TGCGCCAGCAGCTTGACAGGGTCTAACACCGGGGAGCTGTTTTTT.